This TCR beta chain appears in the sequencing data of a study of neoadjuvant nivolumab and ipilimumab in lung cancer. Sequenced by immunoSEQ multiplex PCR; TCRdb stores in-frame clones only, minus some. The repertoire holds approximately 5,000 clones, around 80% seen once, with 3.3% in the top ten. This CDR3 has 11 amino acids. Germline values: CDR1 DFQATT, CDR2 SNEGSKA (reference sequence). V was shortened by 2 bases and J by 3 bases, with 5 bases between the two germline ends. Specimen: normal lung tissue adjacent to the tumor, collected after neoadjuvant nivolumab, alone or with ipilimumab, at or shortly before surgery. The clonotype was recovered from an adult with non-small cell lung cancer. Some clones in this sample may be carry-over from other donors' samples. This chain connects TRBV20-1 to TRBJ2-7; D gene unclear. CDR3 amino acids: CSARRNYEQYF. The CDR3 region has the DNA TGCAGTGCTAGACGTAACTACGAGCAGTACTTC.